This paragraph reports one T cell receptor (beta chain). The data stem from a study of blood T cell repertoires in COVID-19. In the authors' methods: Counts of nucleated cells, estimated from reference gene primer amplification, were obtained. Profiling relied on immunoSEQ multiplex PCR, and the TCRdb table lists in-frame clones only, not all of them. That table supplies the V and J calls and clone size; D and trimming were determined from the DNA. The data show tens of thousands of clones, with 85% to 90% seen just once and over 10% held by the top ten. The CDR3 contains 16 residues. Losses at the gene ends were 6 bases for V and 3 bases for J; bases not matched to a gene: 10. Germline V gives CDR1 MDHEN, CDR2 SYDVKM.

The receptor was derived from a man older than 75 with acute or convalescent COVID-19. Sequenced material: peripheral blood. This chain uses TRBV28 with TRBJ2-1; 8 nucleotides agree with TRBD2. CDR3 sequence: CASRPGTSSHYNEQFF. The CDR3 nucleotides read TGTGCCAGCAGACCCGGGACTAGTTCCCACTACAATGAGCAGTTCTTC.